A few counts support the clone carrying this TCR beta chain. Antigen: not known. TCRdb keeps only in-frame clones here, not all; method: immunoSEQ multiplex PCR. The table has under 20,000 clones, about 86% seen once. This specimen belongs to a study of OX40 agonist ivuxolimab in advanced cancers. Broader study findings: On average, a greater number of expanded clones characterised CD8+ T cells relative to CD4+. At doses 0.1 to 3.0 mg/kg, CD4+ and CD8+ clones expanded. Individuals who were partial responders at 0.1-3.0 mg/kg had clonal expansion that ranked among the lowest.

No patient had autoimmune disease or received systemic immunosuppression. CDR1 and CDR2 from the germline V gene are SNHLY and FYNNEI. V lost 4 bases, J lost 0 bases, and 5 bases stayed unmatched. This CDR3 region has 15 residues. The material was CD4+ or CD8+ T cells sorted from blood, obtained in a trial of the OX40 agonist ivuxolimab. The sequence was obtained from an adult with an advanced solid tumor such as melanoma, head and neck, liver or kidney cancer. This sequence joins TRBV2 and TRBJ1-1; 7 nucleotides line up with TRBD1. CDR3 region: CASSVPGTVNTEAFF. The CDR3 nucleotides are TGTGCCAGCAGTGTCCCTGGGACAGTGAACACTGAAGCTTTCTTT.